The 16 T cell receptor beta chains listed next were all sequenced from one sample in a study of immune cell composition in non-small cell lung cancer. Only in-frame clones appear in the TCRdb table, and some are missing; sequencing was by immunoSEQ multiplex PCR. The table includes roughly 2,500 clones, almost 70% detected once. The normal lung sample lay at least 3 cm, and maximally far, from the tumour. Sample: non-adjacent lung tissue. These receptors were taken from a human donor with non-small cell lung cancer.

The V and J genes are TRBV18 and TRBJ1-1; 10 nucleotides line up with TRBD1. The germline CDR1 and CDR2 sequences are KGHSH and LQKENI. Trimming took 3 bases from V and 5 from J; bases not matched to a gene: 12. The CDR3 has 17 residues. CDR3 DNA sequence: TGTGCCAGCTCACCGGTTTGGGGGACAGGGGTTTTTACTGAAGCTTTCTTT. Residues: CASSPVWGTGVFTEAFF.

The chain uses TRBV7-9 and TRBJ2-3; D gene ambiguous. This CDR3 contains 15 residues. The V gene's germline CDR1 is SEHNR and CDR2 FQNEAQ (reference sequence). The ends were cut back, 2 bases at V and 2 bases at J, with 11 bases in the middle. CDR3 sequence: CASSLTPLATDTQYF. CDR3 DNA sequence: TGTGCCAGCAGCTTAACCCCCCTGGCCACAGATACGCAGTATTTT.

The chain has TRBV28 and TRBJ1-2, with D possibly TRBD1 on 5 matching bases. V was trimmed by 6 bases and J by 7 bases, leaving 15 bases between them. The germline V gene encodes CDR1 MDHEN and CDR2 SYDVKM. The CDR3 runs to 13 residues. The CDR3 region is CASSPPERGGYTF. The CDR3 region has the DNA TGTGCCAGCAGCCCCCCCGAAAGGGGTGGCTACACCTTC.

The CDR3 DNA is TGTGCCAGCAGCCAAGAAACTCCTCCCTACGAGCAGTACTTC. It codes for CASSQETPPYEQYF. This sequence joins TRBV9 and TRBJ2-7; no definite D call. Germline assignment: CDR1 SGDLS and CDR2 YYNGEE. Trimming took 4 bases from V and 2 from J, leaving 13 bases between them. This CDR3 region has 14 residues.

J is TRBJ2-1 and V is TRBV4-3; D is unclear. Germline loops: CDR1 LGHNA, CDR2 YSLEER. V was cut by 1 base and J by 4 bases, with 8 bases left in between. This CDR3 comprises 14 residues. As DNA, the CDR3 is TGCGCCAGCAGCCAAGTGACACAGTACAATGAGCAGTTCTTC. It translates to CASSQVTQYNEQFF.

The chain carries TRBV9 and TRBJ2-4, with TRBD2 matching 13 bases. V was pared by 3 bases and J by 4 bases, with 4 bases of the junction left unmatched. CDR3 size: 16 residues. Germline-derived CDR1 and CDR2 are SGDLS and YYNGEE. The CDR3: CASSGGTSGAKNIQYF. The CDR3 nucleotides read TGTGCCAGCAGCGGGGGGACTAGCGGGGCTAAAAACATTCAGTACTTC.

CDR3 nucleotide sequence: TGCGCCAGCAGCTTGAGGGAGGGCGAAAAACTGTTTTTT. It specifies CASSLREGEKLFF. V gene TRBV5-1 combines with J gene TRBJ1-4; no definite D call. The CDR3 is 13 residues long. Germline V gene lookup returns CDR1 SGHRS and CDR2 YFSETQ. Trimming removed 1 base from V and 8 bases from J, with 9 bases in between.

The chain has TRBV19 and TRBJ2-7, with 9 positions matching TRBD1. The trim removed 6 bases at V and 5 bases at J, leaving 11 bases unmatched. This CDR3 contains 15 residues. Per the germline V gene, CDR1 is LNHDA and CDR2 is SQIVND (reference sequence). The CDR3 DNA is TGTGCCAGTAGCTTCACAGGGGGCGGTCGAAACGAGCAGTACTTC. This sequence encodes CASSFTGGGRNEQYF.

Only a few counts were recorded for this clone. The chain uses TRBV5-1 and TRBJ2-7, with 7 bases lining up with TRBD1. There are 15 residues in the CDR3. After removal of 0 bases from V and 5 bases from J, the junction contained 8 bases not matched to a gene. Germline assignment: CDR1 SGHRS and CDR2 YFSETQ. The CDR3 DNA sequence: TGCGCCAGCAGCTTGGAACAGGGGCGGACCCACGAGCAGTACTTC. Translated: CASSLEQGRTHEQYF.

V and J are TRBV15 and TRBJ2-1; 8 bases are shared with TRBD1. After removal of 3 bases from V and 2 bases from J, the junction contained 6 bases not matched to a gene. The CDR3 extends over 16 amino acids. Germline V gene sequence: CDR1 LNHNV, CDR2 YYDKDF (reference sequence). The CDR3 nucleotides are TGTGCCACCAGCAGCCCGGACAGGGACGCCTACAATGAGCAGTTCTTC. This sequence encodes CATSSPDRDAYNEQFF.

This chain links TRBV25-1 with TRBJ2-7, with a tentative D call TRBD1 (5 bases). Germline CDR1 is MGHDK and CDR2 is SYGVNS. The V gene lost 4 bases and the J gene lost 3 bases, with 10 bases spanning the gap. CDR3 length equals 13 residues. The CDR3 bases are TGTGCCAGCAGTGGCGGACACTTCTACGAGCAGTACTTC. Its translation is CASSGGHFYEQYF.

J is TRBJ1-5 and V is TRBV14; D is uncertain. Germline CDR1 is SGHDN and CDR2 is FVKESK. Trimming removed 3 bases from V and 7 bases from J, with 10 bases in between. There are 13 residues in the CDR3. CDR3 in amino acids: CASSQTPGQPQHF. The CDR3 DNA reads as TGTGCCAGCAGCCAGACCCCGGGGCAGCCCCAGCATTTT.

This clone was counted a few times. V usage is TRBV28 and J usage is TRBJ1-6; no clear D. The germline gives CDR1 MDHEN, CDR2 SYDVKM. Trimming stripped 7 bases from V and 10 bases from J, with 11 bases between. This CDR3 has 12 amino acids. CDR3 amino acids: CASMSEGSPLHF. In nucleotides, the CDR3 is TGTGCCAGCATGTCGGAGGGCTCACCCCTCCACTTT.

This sequence joins TRBV2 and TRBJ2-7; D gene unclear. Trimming cost V 9 bases and J 2 bases, with 11 bases left between them. Germline V gene data show CDR1 as SNHLY and CDR2 as FYNNEI. This CDR3 has 12 amino acids. The CDR3, as DNA: TGTGCCAGGGGTCAGCGACCCTACGAGCAGTACTTC. Residues: CARGQRPYEQYF.

V is TRBV6-1 and J is TRBJ2-2; tentatively, D is TRBD2 (6 bases). The germline CDR1 and CDR2 sequences are MNHNS and SASEGT. This CDR3 region has 15 residues. The V end was cut by 7 bases, the J end by 3 bases, with 15 bases between. This chain's CDR3 is CASKSGLLDTGELFF. In DNA form, the CDR3 reads TGTGCCAGCAAATCGGGACTCCTCGACACCGGGGAGCTGTTTTTT.

Here the CDR3 reads CASSLGGSGGYTF. The CDR3 DNA is TGCGCCAGCAGCTTGGGGGGTTCTGGTGGCTACACCTTC. The chain links TRBV4-3 to TRBJ1-2; D possibly corresponds to TRBD1 (5 bases). Trimming removed 5 bases from V and 7 bases from J, with 14 bases in between. This CDR3 contains 13 residues. Germline V CDR1 and CDR2: LGHNA, YSLEER.